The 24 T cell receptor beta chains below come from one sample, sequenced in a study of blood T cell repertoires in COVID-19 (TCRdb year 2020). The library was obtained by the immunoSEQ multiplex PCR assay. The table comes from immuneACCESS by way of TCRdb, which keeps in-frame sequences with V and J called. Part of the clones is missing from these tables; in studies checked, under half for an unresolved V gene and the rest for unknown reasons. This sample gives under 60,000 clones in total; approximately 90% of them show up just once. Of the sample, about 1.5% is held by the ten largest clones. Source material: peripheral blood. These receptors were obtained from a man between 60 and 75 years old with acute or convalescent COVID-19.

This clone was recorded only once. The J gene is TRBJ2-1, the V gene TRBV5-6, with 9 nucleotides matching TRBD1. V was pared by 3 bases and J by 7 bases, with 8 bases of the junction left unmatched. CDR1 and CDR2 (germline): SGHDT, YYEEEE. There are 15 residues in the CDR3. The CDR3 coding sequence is TGTGCCAGCAGCTCGTGGACAGGGGCGGTGAATGAGCAGTTCTTC. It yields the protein CASSSWTGAVNEQFF.

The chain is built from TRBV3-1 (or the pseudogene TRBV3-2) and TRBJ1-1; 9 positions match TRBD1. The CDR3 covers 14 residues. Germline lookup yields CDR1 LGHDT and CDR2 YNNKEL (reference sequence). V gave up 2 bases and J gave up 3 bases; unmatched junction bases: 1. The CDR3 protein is CASSQRDRDTEAFF. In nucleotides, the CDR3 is TGTGCCAGCAGCCAAAGGGACAGGGACACTGAAGCTTTCTTT.

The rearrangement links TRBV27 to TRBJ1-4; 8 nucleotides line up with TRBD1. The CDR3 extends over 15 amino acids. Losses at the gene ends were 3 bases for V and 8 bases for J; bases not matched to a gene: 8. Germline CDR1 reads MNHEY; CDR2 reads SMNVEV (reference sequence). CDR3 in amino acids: CASSFSGQGSEKLFF. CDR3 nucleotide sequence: TGTGCCAGCAGTTTTTCAGGACAGGGTAGCGAAAAACTGTTTTTT.

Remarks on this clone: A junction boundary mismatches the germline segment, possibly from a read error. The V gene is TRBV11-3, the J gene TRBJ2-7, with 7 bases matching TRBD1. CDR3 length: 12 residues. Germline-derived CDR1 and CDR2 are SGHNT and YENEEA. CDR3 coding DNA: TGTGCCAGCAGCTTTGGGACAGCCCCTCAACGCTTC. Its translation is CASSFGTAPQRF.

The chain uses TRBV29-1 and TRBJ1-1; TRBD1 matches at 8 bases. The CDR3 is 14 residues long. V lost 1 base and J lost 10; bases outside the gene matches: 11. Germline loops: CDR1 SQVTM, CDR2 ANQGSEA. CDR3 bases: TGCAGCGTTGAAGGTCTACAGGGGGATTCATCAGCTTTCTTT. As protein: CSVEGLQGDSSAFF. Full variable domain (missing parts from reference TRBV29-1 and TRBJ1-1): SAVISQKPSRDICQRGTSLTIQCQVDSQVTMMFWYRQQPGQSLTLIATANQGSEATYESGFVIDKFPISRPNLTFSTLTVSNMSPEDSSIYLCSVEGLQGDSSAFFGQGTRLTVV.

This CDR3 reads CASRLWGRGRYEKLFF. CDR3 DNA sequence: TGTGCCAGCAGACTCTGGGGGAGGGGTCGGTACGAAAAACTGTTTTTT. J is TRBJ1-4 and V is TRBV28; D is perhaps TRBD1 (5 bases). Trimming left V 6 bases short and J 8 bases short, with 22 bases between. The CDR3 has 16 amino acids. In germline, CDR1 is MDHEN, CDR2 SYDVKM.

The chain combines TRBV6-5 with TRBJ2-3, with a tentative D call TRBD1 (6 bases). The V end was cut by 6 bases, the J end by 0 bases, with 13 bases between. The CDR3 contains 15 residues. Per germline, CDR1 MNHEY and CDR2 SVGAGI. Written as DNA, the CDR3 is TGTGCCAGCAGACAGGGACGGCCTAGCACAGATACGCAGTATTTT. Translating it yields CASRQGRPSTDTQYF.

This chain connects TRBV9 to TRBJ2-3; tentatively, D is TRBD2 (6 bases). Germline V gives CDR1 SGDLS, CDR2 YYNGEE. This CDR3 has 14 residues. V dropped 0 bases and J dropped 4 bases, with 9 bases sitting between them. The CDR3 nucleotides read TGTGCCAGCAGCGTAGGGAGGGTACCAGATACGCAGTATTTT. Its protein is CASSVGRVPDTQYF. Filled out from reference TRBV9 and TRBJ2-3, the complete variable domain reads DSGVTQTPKHLITATGQRVTLRCSPRSGDLSVYWYQQSLDQGLQFLIQYYNGEERAKGNILERFSAQQFPDLHSELNLSSLELGDSALYFCASSVGRVPDTQYFGPGTRLTVL.

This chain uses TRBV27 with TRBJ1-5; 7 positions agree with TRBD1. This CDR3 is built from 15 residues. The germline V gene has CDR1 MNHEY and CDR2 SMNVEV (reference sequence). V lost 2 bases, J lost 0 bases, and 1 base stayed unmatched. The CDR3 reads CASSLNRGSNQPQHF. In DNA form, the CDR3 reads TGTGCCAGCAGTTTAAACAGGGGTAGCAATCAGCCCCAGCATTTT.

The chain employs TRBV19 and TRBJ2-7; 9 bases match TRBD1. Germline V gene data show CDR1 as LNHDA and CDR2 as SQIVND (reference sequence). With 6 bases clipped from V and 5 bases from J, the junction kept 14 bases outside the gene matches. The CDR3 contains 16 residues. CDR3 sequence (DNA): TGTGCCAGTAGCAATTATCGGAACAGGGGGCTTCACGAGCAGTACTTC. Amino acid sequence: CASSNYRNRGLHEQYF. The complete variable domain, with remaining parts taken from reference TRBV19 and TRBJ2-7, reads DGGITQSPKYLFRKEGQNVTLSCEQNLNHDAMYWYRQDPGQGLRLIYYSQIVNDFQKGDIAEGYSVSREKKESFPLTVTSAQKNPTAFYLCASSNYRNRGLHEQYFGPGTRLTVT.

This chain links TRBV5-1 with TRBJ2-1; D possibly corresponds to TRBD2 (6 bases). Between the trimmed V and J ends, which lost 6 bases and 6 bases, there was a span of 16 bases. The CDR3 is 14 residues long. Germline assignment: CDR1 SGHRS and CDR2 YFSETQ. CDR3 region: CASKPGGLANEQFF. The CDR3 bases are TGCGCCAGCAAACCTGGAGGGCTAGCCAATGAGCAGTTCTTC. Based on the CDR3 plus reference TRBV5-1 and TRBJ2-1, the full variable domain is KAGVTQTPRYLIKTRGQQVTLSCSPISGHRSVSWYQQTPGQGLQFLFEYFSETQRNKGNFPGRFSGRQFSNSRSEMNVSTLELGDSALYLCASKPGGLANEQFFGPGTRLTVL.

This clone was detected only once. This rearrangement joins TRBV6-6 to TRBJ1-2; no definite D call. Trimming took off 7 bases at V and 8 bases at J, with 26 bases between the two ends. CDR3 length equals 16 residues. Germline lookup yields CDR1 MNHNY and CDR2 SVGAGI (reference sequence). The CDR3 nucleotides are TGTGCCAGCAAGGTCGAGGGCAGCCCTATCGCGGGAGGCTACACCTTC. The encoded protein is CASKVEGSPIAGGYTF.

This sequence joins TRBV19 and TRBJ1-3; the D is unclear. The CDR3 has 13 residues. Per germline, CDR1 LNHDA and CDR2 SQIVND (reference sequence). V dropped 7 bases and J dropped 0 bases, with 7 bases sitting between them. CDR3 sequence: CASTRYSGNTIYF. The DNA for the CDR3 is TGTGCCAGTACCAGGTACTCTGGAAACACCATATATTTT.

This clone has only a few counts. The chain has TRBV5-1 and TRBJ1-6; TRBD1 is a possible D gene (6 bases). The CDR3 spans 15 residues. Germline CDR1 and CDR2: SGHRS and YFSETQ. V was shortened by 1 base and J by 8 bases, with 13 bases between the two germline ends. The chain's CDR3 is CASSLKPGADSPLHF. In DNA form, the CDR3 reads TGCGCCAGCAGCTTGAAACCAGGGGCGGATTCACCCCTCCACTTT.

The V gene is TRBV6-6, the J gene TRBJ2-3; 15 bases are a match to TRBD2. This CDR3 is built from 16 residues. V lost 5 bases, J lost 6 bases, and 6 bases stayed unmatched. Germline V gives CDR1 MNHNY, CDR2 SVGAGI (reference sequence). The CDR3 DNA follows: TGTGCCAGCAGTCCCCGGACTAGCGGGGGGGCTGATACGCAGTATTTT. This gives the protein CASSPRTSGGADTQYF.

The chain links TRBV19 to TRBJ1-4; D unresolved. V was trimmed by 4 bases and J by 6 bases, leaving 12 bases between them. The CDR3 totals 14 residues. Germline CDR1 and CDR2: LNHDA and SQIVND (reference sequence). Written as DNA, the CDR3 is TGTGCCAGTAGTACCCGACTCGTGGATGAAAAACTGTTTTTT. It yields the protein CASSTRLVDEKLFF.

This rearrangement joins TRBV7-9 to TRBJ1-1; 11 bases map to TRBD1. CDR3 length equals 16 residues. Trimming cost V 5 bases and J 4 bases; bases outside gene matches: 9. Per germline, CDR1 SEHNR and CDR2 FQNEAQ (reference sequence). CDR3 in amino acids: CASSQTAGTGGTEAFF. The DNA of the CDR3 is TGTGCCAGCAGCCAGACCGCCGGGACAGGGGGCACTGAAGCTTTCTTT. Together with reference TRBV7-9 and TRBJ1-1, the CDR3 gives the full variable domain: DTGVSQNPRHKITKRGQNVTFRCDPISEHNRLYWYRQTLGQGPEFLTYFQNEAQLEKSRLLSDRFSAERPKGSFSTLEIQRTEQGDSAMYLCASSQTAGTGGTEAFFGQGTRLTVV.

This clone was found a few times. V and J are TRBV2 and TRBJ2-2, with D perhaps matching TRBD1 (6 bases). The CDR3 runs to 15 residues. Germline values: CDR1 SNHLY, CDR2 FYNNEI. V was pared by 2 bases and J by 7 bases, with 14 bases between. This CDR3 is CASSERTDTVGELFF. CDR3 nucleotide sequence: TGTGCCAGCAGTGAAAGGACAGATACCGTCGGGGAGCTGTTTTTT. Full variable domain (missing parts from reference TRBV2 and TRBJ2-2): EPEVTQTPSHQVTQMGQEVILRCVPISNHLYFYWYRQILGQKVEFLVSFYNNEISEKSEIFDDQFSVERPDGSNFTLKIRSTKLEDSAMYFCASSERTDTVGELFFGEGSRLTVL.

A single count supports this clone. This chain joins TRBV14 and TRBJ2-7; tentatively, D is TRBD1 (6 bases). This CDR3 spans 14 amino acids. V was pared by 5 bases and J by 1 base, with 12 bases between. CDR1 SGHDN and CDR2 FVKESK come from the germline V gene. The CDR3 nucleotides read TGTGCCAGCAGCGACAAACAGGGTTCCTACGAGCAGTACTTC. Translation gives CASSDKQGSYEQYF.

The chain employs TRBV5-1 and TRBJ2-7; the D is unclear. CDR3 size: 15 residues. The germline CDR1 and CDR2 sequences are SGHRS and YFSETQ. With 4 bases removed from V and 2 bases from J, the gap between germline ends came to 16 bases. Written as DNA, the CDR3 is TGCGCCAGCAGCCCGGTCTCGGGTCCAGCCTACGAGCAGTACTTC. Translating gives CASSPVSGPAYEQYF.

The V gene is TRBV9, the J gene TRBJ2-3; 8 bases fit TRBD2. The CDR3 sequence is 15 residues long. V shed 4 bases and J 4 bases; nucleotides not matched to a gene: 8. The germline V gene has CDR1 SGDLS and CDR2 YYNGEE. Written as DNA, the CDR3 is TGTGCCAGCAGCCTCGCAGCGGGGGCCCCAGATACGCAGTATTTT. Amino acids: CASSLAAGAPDTQYF.

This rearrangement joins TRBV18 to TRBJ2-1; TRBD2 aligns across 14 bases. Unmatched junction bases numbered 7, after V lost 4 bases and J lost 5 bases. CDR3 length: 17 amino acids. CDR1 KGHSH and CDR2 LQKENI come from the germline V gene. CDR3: CASSRSGLAGGNNEQFF. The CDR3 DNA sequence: TGTGCCAGCTCACGGTCTGGACTAGCGGGGGGAAACAATGAGCAGTTCTTC. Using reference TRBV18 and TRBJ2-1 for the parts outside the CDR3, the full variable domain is NAGVMQNPRHLVRRRGQEARLRCSPMKGHSHVYWYRQLPEEGLKFMVYLQKENIIDESGMPKERFSAEFPKEGPSILRIQQVVRGDSAAYFCASSRSGLAGGNNEQFFGPGTRLTVL.

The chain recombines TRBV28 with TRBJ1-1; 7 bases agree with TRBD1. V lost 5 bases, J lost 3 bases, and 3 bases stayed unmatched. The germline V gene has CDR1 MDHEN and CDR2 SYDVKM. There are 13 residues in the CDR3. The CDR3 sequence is CASSATGDTEAFF. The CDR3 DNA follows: TGTGCCAGCAGTGCAACAGGGGACACTGAAGCTTTCTTT.

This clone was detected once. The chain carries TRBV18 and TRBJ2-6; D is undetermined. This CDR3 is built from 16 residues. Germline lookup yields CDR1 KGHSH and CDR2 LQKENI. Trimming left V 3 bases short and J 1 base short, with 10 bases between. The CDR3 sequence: CASSPPRYSGANVLTF. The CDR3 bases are TGTGCCAGCTCACCTCCCAGGTATTCTGGGGCCAACGTCCTGACTTTC.